This paragraph covers one TCR beta chain sequence. V gave up 8 bases and J gave up 0 bases; unmatched junction bases: 4. CDR1 and CDR2 (germline): SNHLY, FYNNEI. The length of the CDR3 is 14 residues. Using immunoSEQ multiplex PCR, the repertoire was profiled, and TCRdb retains in-frame clones only, with some absent. The sample contains roughly 400,000 clones, just over 95% of which appear only once. This sample stems from a study of shared clonotypes between healthy human individuals. The chain uses TRBV2 and TRBJ2-1, with 7 bases aligning to TRBD1. This TCR derives from a man aged 25-45 years in good health. The material sequenced was memory CD8+ T cells sorted from blood. Documented subset: CD45RO+ cells pooled with CCR7-negative TemRA cells. The CDR3 DNA follows: TGTGCCAGCTTCCGGGACAGCTCCTACAATGAGCAGTTCTTC. Protein product: CASFRDSSYNEQFF.